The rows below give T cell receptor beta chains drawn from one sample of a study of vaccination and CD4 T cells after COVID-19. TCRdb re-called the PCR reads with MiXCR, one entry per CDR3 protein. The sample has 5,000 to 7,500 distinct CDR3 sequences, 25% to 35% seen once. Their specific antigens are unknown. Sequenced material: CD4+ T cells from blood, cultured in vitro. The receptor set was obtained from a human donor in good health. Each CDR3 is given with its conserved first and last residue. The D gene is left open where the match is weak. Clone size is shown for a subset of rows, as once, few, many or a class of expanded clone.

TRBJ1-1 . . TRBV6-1 TGTGCCAGCTCGAAAGGCGTGACAGAACTAAACACTGAAGCTTTCTTT CASSKGVTELNTEAFF
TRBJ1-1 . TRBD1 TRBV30 TGTGCCTGGGCTCCCCTGACAGGGGCCGAGACTGAAGCTTTCTTT CAWAPLTGAETEAFF
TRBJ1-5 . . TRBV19 TGTGCCAGTAGTATGGGTTGGGGACAGCCCCAGCATTTT CASSMGWGQPQHF
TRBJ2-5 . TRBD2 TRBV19 TGTGCCAGTAGTCAACTAGCGGGGCAAGAGACCCAGTACTTC CASSQLAGQETQYF
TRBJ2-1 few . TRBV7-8 TGTGCCAGCAGCCCTCACAGATGGGGCTCCTACAATGAGCAGTTCTTC CASSPHRWGSYNEQFF
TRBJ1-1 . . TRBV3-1 TGTGCCAGCAGAGTGGACGGAAACACTGAAGCTTTCTTT CASRVDGNTEAFF
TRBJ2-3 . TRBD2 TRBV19 TGTGCCAGTCAAACTAGCGGGGAGGCCGATACGCAGTATTTT CASQTSGEADTQYF
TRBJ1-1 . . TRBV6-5 TGTGCCAGCAGTTACGAGAGGACGAACACTGAAGCTTTCTTT CASSYERTNTEAFF
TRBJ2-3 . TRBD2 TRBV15 TGTGCCACCAGCAGAGAACGGGGGGTAGATACGCAGTATTTT CATSRERGVDTQYF
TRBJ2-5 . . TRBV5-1 TGCGCCAGCAGCTTCACGGACGAAGAGACCCAGTACTTC CASSFTDEETQYF
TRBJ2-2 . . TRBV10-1 TGCGCCAGCAGTGACAGATACACCGGGGAGCTGTTTTTT CASSDRYTGELFF
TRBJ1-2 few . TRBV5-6 TGTGCCAGCAGCTCATGGGGCAGTGGAGGCTACACCTTC CASSSWGSGGYTF
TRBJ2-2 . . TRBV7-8 TGTGCCAGCAGCTTAGCTGAGGGGCGCAACACCGGGGAGCTGTTTTTT CASSLAEGRNTGELFF
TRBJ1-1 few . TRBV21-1 TGTGCCAGCAGCACTCACAGACCTGAAGCTTTCTTT CASSTHRPEAFF
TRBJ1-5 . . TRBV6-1 TGTGCCAGCAGTGAAGATAACAGTGCGTATCAGCCCCAGCATTTT CASSEDNSAYQPQHF
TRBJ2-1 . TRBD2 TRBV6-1 TGTGCCAGCAGTCTTAGCGGGGGAACCTACAATGAGCAGTTCTTC CASSLSGGTYNEQFF
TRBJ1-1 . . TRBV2 TGTGCCAGCAGTGAATTCCCCGAGGGTGAAGCTTTCTTT CASSEFPEGEAFF
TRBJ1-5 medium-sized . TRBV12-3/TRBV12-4 TGTGCCAGCAGAACAGGTAGCAATCAGCCCCAGCATTTT CASRTGSNQPQHF
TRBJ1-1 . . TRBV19 TGTGCCAGTACCCTCGGGGGGGTGAACACTGAAGCTTTCTTT CASTLGGVNTEAFF
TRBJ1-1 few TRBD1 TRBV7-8 TGTGCCAGCAGGCCAGGGGGGACCACTGAAGCTTTCTTT CASRPGGTTEAFF
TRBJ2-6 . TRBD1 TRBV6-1 TGTGCCAGCAGTGAAGTTGGACAGGGGGCAGGTGGGGCCAACGTCCTGACTTTC CASSEVGQGAGGANVLTF
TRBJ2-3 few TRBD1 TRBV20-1 TGCAGTGCTCATCCCGGGACAGGGAACACAGATACGCAGTATTTT CSAHPGTGNTDTQYF
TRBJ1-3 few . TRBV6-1 TGTGCCAGCAGCTCCTTAGGGCCCGGAAACACCATATATTTT CASSSLGPGNTIYF
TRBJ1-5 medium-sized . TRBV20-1 TGCAGTGCTAGGTCGAACAGGGTGGGTGGTCAGCCCCAGCATTTT CSARSNRVGGQPQHF
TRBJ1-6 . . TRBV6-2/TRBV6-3 TGTGCCAGCAGACATACAAGGGGCTCCTATAATTCACCCCTCCACTTT CASRHTRGSYNSPLHF
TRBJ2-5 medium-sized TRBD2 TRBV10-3 TGTGCCATCAGGACTAGCGGGGGGCAAGAGACCCAGTACTTC CAIRTSGGQETQYF
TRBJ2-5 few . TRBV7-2 TGTGCCAGCAGCTTATTACGATCGGGGACCCAGTACTTC CASSLLRSGTQYF
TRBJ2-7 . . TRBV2 TGTGCCAGCAGTACCCAGGGGTCCCCACGGTACGAGCAGTACTTC CASSTQGSPRYEQYF
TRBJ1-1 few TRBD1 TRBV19 TGTGCCAGTAGTATAGGACAGGGGGCGAACACTGAAGCTTTCTTT CASSIGQGANTEAFF